The 17 T cell receptor beta chains reported below all come from one sample, sequenced in a study of blood T cells in healthy people across ages. With a J-beta primer mix and a sample-barcoded 5' primer, a second PCR ran 7 to 11 cycles. TCRdb independently ran MiXCR on the 5' RACE reads; one entry per CDR3 protein. The sample includes over 950,000 distinct CDR3 sequences, 51% of them seen just once. The sequenced sample was blood. These receptors were collected from a woman aged 60-75 years in good health.

This chain uses TRBV20-1 with TRBJ2-7; D may correspond to TRBD1 or TRBD2 (5 bases each). Germline CDR1 is DFQATT and CDR2 is SNEGSKA (reference sequence). V was cut by 5 bases and J by 4 bases, with 21 bases left in between. This CDR3 spans 15 amino acids. CDR3 sequence (DNA): TGCAGTGCTCGGGACGGAGGAATTGGGGGATACGAGCAGTACTTC. This encodes CSARDGGIGGYEQYF.

In this sample, this clonotype turned up once. The CDR3 coding sequence is TGTGCCAGCAGTTTTTCTCTGCCCCTAGCGTCCGGGGAGCTGTTTTTT. Its translation: CASSFSLPLASGELFF. The chain recombines TRBV27 with TRBJ2-2, with D tentatively TRBD2 (6 bases). The V and J ends lost 3 bases and 6 bases respectively, with 17 bases between them. Germline V CDR1 and CDR2: MNHEY, SMNVEV (reference sequence). This CDR3 region has 16 residues.

There are a few counts of this clonotype. V and J are TRBV12-3 or TRBV12-4 and TRBJ2-5; D possibly corresponds to TRBD2 (6 bases). Trimming took off 6 bases at V and 4 bases at J, with 15 bases between the two ends. CDR3 length: 14 residues. The CDR3 loop reads CASSHSVGGETQYF. The CDR3 coding sequence is TGTGCCAGCAGCCACTCGGTGGGGGGAGAGACCCAGTACTTC.

This clonotype has more than one count but fewer than ten. The chain joins TRBV29-1 to TRBJ1-1; tentative D call: TRBD1 (5 bases). V lost 4 bases and J 3 bases, leaving 15 bases between the germline ends. The CDR3 is 14 amino acids. In germline, CDR1 is SQVTM, CDR2 ANQGSEA. The CDR3 DNA follows: TGCAGCGTTGGGCTAGACAGTAAACACACTGAAGCTTTCTTT. Amino acid sequence: CSVGLDSKHTEAFF. The entire variable domain, with the rest obtained from reference TRBV29-1 and TRBJ1-1, is as follows: SAVISQKPSRDICQRGTSLTIQCQVDSQVTMMFWYRQQPGQSLTLIATANQGSEATYESGFVIDKFPISRPNLTFSTLTVSNMSPEDSSIYLCSVGLDSKHTEAFFGQGTRLTVV.

This chain links TRBV7-2 with TRBJ2-1, with a tentative D call TRBD2 (5 bases). In germline, CDR1 is SGHTA, CDR2 FQGNSA. The CDR3 loop spans 17 amino acids. V was cut by 4 bases and J by 2 bases, with 18 bases left in between. For the CDR3, the DNA is TGTGCCAGCAGCTCTCGCCTGCGCGGGCGGGCCTACAATGAGCAGTTCTTC. Residues: CASSSRLRGRAYNEQFF.

This clonotype has a handful of counts. The rearrangement links TRBV2 to TRBJ2-3; 9 bases align to TRBD2. After removal of 8 bases from V and 0 bases from J, the junction contained 3 bases not matched to a gene. Germline CDR1 reads SNHLY; CDR2 reads FYNNEI. The CDR3 extends over 14 amino acids. CDR3 in amino acids: CASGLASSTDTQYF. As DNA, the CDR3 is TGTGCCAGCGGACTAGCGTCTAGCACAGATACGCAGTATTTT.

This chain uses TRBV29-1 with TRBJ2-1; 7 nucleotides line up with TRBD1. The junction had 8 bases not matched to a gene; V was cut back by 1 base and J by 8 bases. CDR3 length equals 14 residues. From germline, CDR1 is SQVTM and CDR2 ANQGSEA. CDR3 amino acids: CSVEGAGTADEQFF. The DNA for the CDR3 is TGCAGCGTTGAAGGTGCTGGGACAGCCGATGAGCAGTTCTTC.

The chain couples TRBV28 to TRBJ2-5; D could derive from TRBD1 or TRBD2 (6 bases each). Looked up from germline, CDR1 is MDHEN and CDR2 is SYDVKM. The CDR3 has 15 residues. Trimming left V 6 bases short and J 0 bases short, with 14 bases between. The CDR3 DNA reads as TGTGCCAGCAGCCCCTGGGGGGCGAACCAAGAGACCCAGTACTTC. This translates into CASSPWGANQETQYF.

This sequence joins TRBV7-2 and TRBJ1-4; no definite D call. Trimming took 4 bases from V and 5 from J, leaving 17 bases between them. The CDR3 spans 16 residues. Germline CDR1 and CDR2: SGHTA and FQGNSA. CDR3 sequence reads: CASSSTSYGRNEKLFF. The CDR3 coding sequence is TGTGCCAGCAGCTCAACCAGTTACGGCCGCAATGAAAAACTGTTTTTT.

The CDR3 sequence: CASSLTGGLNTEAFF. In DNA, the CDR3 is TGTGCCAGCAGTCTTACAGGAGGGCTGAACACTGAAGCTTTCTTT. The J gene is TRBJ1-1, the V gene TRBV28, with D maybe TRBD1 (5 bases). Germline assignment: CDR1 MDHEN and CDR2 SYDVKM. With 5 bases removed from V and 0 bases from J, the gap between germline ends came to 13 bases. The CDR3 is 15 residues long.

CDR3: CASSFSPVTGEDTQYF. Here the CDR3 DNA reads TGTGCCAGCAGCTTTTCCCCGGTGACAGGGGAAGATACGCAGTATTTT. The chain carries TRBV7-9 and TRBJ2-3; 8 bases line up with TRBD1. V shed 3 bases, J shed 5 bases, and the junction held 10 bases outside the gene matches. CDR3 length: 16 residues. From germline, CDR1 is SEHNR and CDR2 FQNEAQ (reference sequence).

This clonotype was detected ten times or more. This rearrangement joins TRBV4-2 to TRBJ2-4, with D possibly TRBD2 on 6 matching bases. The CDR3 is made up of 17 amino acids. V lost 4 bases and J lost 6, with 22 bases in between. The V gene's germline CDR1 is LGHNA and CDR2 YNFKEQ. CDR3: CASSLPLELGGANIQYF. The CDR3 region has the DNA TGTGCCAGCAGCCTCCCCCTAGAGCTGGGGGGAGCAAACATTCAGTACTTC.

The CDR3 DNA is TGTGCCAGCAGCCAAGATGTTCTCTGGCGCAATGAGCAGTTCTTC. As protein: CASSQDVLWRNEQFF. This chain joins TRBV14 and TRBJ2-7; D is unclear. The J call may be in error: the DNA end matches TRBJ2-1 better. The CDR3 consists of 15 residues. CDR1 is SGHDN, CDR2 FVKESK, per germline.

This rearrangement joins TRBV7-2 to TRBJ2-7; tentatively, D is TRBD1 or TRBD2 (5 bases each). This CDR3 has 14 residues. The germline V gene has CDR1 SGHTA and CDR2 FQGNSA. The V end was cut by 4 bases, the J end by 3 bases, with 13 bases between. This CDR3 reads CASSYTGTFYEQYF. CDR3 sequence (DNA): TGTGCCAGCAGCTACACCGGGACGTTCTACGAGCAGTACTTC.

The chain has TRBV29-1 and TRBJ2-1; 7 nucleotides agree with TRBD2. Germline values: CDR1 SQVTM, CDR2 ANQGSEA. The CDR3 has 14 amino acids. Trimming took 7 bases from V and 7 from J; bases not matched to a gene: 13. The CDR3 loop is CSDRVAGVRNEQFF. The CDR3 nucleotides read TGCAGCGACCGGGTGGCGGGAGTAAGGAATGAGCAGTTCTTC.

This clonotype has just a few counts. J is TRBJ2-3 and V is TRBV5-6, with unresolved D. Germline V CDR1 and CDR2: SGHDT, YYEEEE. CDR3 length: 14 amino acids. V shed 1 base and J shed 2 bases, with 8 bases lying between them. CDR3 residues: CASSLPTITDTQYF. The CDR3 DNA is TGTGCCAGCAGCTTGCCCACGATCACAGATACGCAGTATTTT.

The chain recombines TRBV4-1 with TRBJ1-2, with a possible D match to TRBD1 (6 bases). V lost 1 base and J 4 bases, leaving 22 bases between the germline ends. The CDR3 extends over 18 amino acids. Germline loops: CDR1 MGHRA, CDR2 YSYEKL. For the CDR3, the DNA is TGCGCCAGCAGCCAAGTAAGTCTTCGCGGGACACCCATCTATGGCTACACCTTC. Encoded protein: CASSQVSLRGTPIYGYTF.